This T cell receptor (beta chain) was profiled in a study of blood T cell repertoires in COVID-19 (dated by TCRdb to the early 2020s). The study in broad terms: Samples covering the acute and convalescent phases of COVID-19 were provided by collaborators in the United States, Italy and Spain. The prospective study material was composed of cDNA or gDNA derived from T cells, B-cell-depleted T cells, or PBMCs. Deeply sampled blood TCRbeta repertoires from subjects exposed to, actively infected with, or recovered from COVID-19 were included in the dataset. The repertoires were released in a freely available public database meant as a resource for research on the immune response to SARS-CoV-2. The samples were drawn from two sources: the first 160 participants of the ongoing ImmuneRACE study, and about 1,300 subjects contributed by 6 global collaborators. Nearly every sample came with metadata listing a de-identified subject ID, COVID-19 status, age in years and sex. Where available, HLA class I and class II types were taken from metadata supplied by the sample provider and were not determined by assay-based typing. Beyond this particular receptor, the publication reports: How much clinical and demographic metadata was included differed by source and by participant, and the metadata was provided uncurated.

Concerning this clone: Its antigen remains unidentified. No clone much larger than this one lies a single base away; base qualities are absent.

The immunoSEQ Assay, a bias-controlled multiplex PCR, was used to amplify TCRbeta CDR3 regions from genomic DNA. The authors' analysis ran thus. Nucleated cell counts per sample were estimated from amplification of reference gene primers within the assay. To quantify the absolute abundance of each unique TCRbeta CDR3 rearrangement, sequence reads were collapsed and filtered. Productive Simpson clonality was computed per sample as the square root of Simpson's diversity index over productive rearrangements. TCRdb obtained this table from immuneACCESS and retained in-frame rearrangements with V and J assigned. These tables miss some clones; where compared with another copy, unresolved V genes account for less than half of the shortfall, and the remainder is unexplained. V and J calls and clone size follow that table, whereas D and trimming were derived from the DNA. This sample is represented by around 65,000 clones; 65% to 80% of them were singletons. The ten largest make up 18% of the sample.

Collaborating institutions collected whole blood in K2EDTA tubes following their own protocols. For TCRbeta analysis, collaborators shipped samples as frozen whole blood, isolated PBMCs, or DNA extracted from either of those sample types. Sample: peripheral blood. This TCR was sampled from a man aged 60 to 75 with acute or convalescent COVID-19.

CDR3 protein: CASSQDEDYGYTF. The DNA reads TGCGCCAGCAGCCAAGATGAGGACTATGGCTACACCTTC. Rearrangement joined TRBV4-3 to TRBJ1-2, with the D gene not confidently named. For CDR1 and CDR2, the germline V gene lists LGHNA and YSLEER. V and J are truncated by 0 bases and 3 bases respectively, leaving an intervening sequence of 5 bases. The CDR3, from cysteine to phenylalanine, totals 13 residues. Only the CDR3 portion is preserved as DNA: 39 bases, with reading frame beginning at the first base.